Listed below are T cell receptor beta chains from one sample, sequenced in a study of glioma-infiltrating T cells after dendritic cell vaccination. The assay was immunoSEQ multiplex PCR, and TCRdb's table has in-frame clones only and misses some. The table lists roughly 100,000 clones, 90% of them singletons. The sample was blood, taken after dendritic cell vaccination. The receptors were gathered from a human donor with glioblastoma. Each CDR3 is given with its conserved first and last residue. Fields, in order: D gene, V gene, J gene, clone size, CDR3 DNA, CDR3 protein. A D gene is named only where the DNA matches it firmly. Clone size is shown for a subset of rows, as once, few, many or a class of expanded clone.

>TRBD2|TRBV10-3|TRBJ2-7|once
TGTGCCATCGGTTCTAGCGGCATATCCTACGAGCAGTACTTC
CAIGSSGISYEQYF
>TRBD2|TRBV7-9|TRBJ2-7|-
TGTGCCAGCAGCCAGGGACTAGCAGTCTACGAGCAGTACTTC
CASSQGLAVYEQYF
>TRBD1|TRBV5-1|TRBJ2-7|-
TGCGCCAGCAGCTCCACGACAGGGGGTTACGAGCAGTACTTC
CASSSTTGGYEQYF
>-|TRBV4-2|TRBJ1-5|few
TGTGCCAGCAGCCAAGATCCCCAGGGCGGCAATCAGCCCCAGCATTTT
CASSQDPQGGNQPQHF
>-|TRBV29-1|TRBJ2-2|-
TGCAGCGGGTCCCAGGGAAGTGGAACCGGGGAGCTGTTTTTT
CSGSQGSGTGELFF
>-|TRBV6-4|TRBJ1-6|once
TGTGCCAGCAGTGCTGGGAGCTCCTATAATTCACCCCTCCACTTT
CASSAGSSYNSPLHF
>-|TRBV2|TRBJ1-1|-
TGTGCCAGCAGGATACGGGTTATGAACACTGAAGCTTTCTTT
CASRIRVMNTEAFF
>-|TRBV2|TRBJ2-5|-
TGTGCCAGCAGTGACTGGGGAGTCCAAAGAGAGACCCAGTACTTC
CASSDWGVQRETQYF
>TRBD1|TRBV2|TRBJ2-1|-
TGTGCCAGCAGTTGGGACAGCAACTCCTACAATGAGCAGTTCTTC
CASSWDSNSYNEQFF
>TRBD2|TRBV5-1|TRBJ2-7|once
TGCGCCAGCAGCTTGGAGCCTAGCGGGGGGACAGTCTCCTACGAGCAGTACTTC
CASSLEPSGGTVSYEQYF
>-|TRBV23-1|TRBJ1-2|-
TGCGCCAGCAGTCAATACGCCCTAGGGGCAGGGTTAGACCAAGGGGATGGCTACACCTTC
CASSQYALGAGLDQGDGYTF
>TRBD1|TRBV29-1|TRBJ2-3|once
TGCAGCGTTCCGGGACAGGACGTGGCAGATACGCAGTATTTT
CSVPGQDVADTQYF
>TRBD1|TRBV5-1|TRBJ2-2|-
TGCGCCAGCAGCCCCCCGGGACAGGGGGGTACCGCGAACACCGGGGAGCTGTTTTTT
CASSPPGQGGTANTGELFF
>-|TRBV9|TRBJ2-5|once
TGTGCCAGCAGCCTGAGCGACCAAGAGACCCAGTACTTC
CASSLSDQETQYF
>TRBD2|TRBV10-3|TRBJ2-7|-
TGTGCCGTGCGGACTAGCCTGGCTTTCGGGCAGTACTTC
CAVRTSLAFGQYF
>TRBD1|TRBV11-1|TRBJ2-2|once
TGTGCCAGCAGCTCACAGGGGGCCGCGAACACCGGGGAGCTGTTTTTT
CASSSQGAANTGELFF
>TRBD2|TRBV18|TRBJ2-1|-
TGTGCCAGCTCACCACTCGGACTAGCGGGAGGGTACAATGAGCAGTTCTTC
CASSPLGLAGGYNEQFF
>-|TRBV7-2|TRBJ1-2|once
TGTGCCAGCAGCTTAGCGCTCGCCGGGGGAGTTGGCTACACCTTC
CASSLALAGGVGYTF
>-|TRBV6-1|TRBJ1-5|once
TGTGCCTGTTGTCCCTCGGGCAATCAGCCCCAGCATTTT
CACCPSGNQPQHF
>TRBD2|TRBV7-8|TRBJ2-1|once
TGTGCCAGCAGCTTAAGTTGGCGGGGGGGCAGGTACAATGAGCAGTTCTTC
CASSLSWRGGRYNEQFF
>TRBD1|TRBV29-1|TRBJ1-1|-
TGCAGCGTCCCCTGGTCGGGACAGGGGGCTAGGGACACTGAAGCTTTCTTT
CSVPWSGQGARDTEAFF
>-|TRBV29-1|TRBJ2-3|-
TGCAGCGCCGTGACAACAGATACGCAGTATTTT
CSAVTTDTQYF
>TRBD2|TRBV7-3|TRBJ2-5|-
TGTGCCAGCAGCTCTGGCGGGGGGGTAGAGACCCAGTACTTC
CASSSGGGVETQYF
>TRBD2|TRBV2|TRBJ2-1|-
TGTGCCAGCAGTGTCGCGGGGGGGATGAAGTTCTTC
CASSVAGGMKFF
>-|TRBV19|TRBJ1-3|-
TGTGCCAGTAGTATATGGAGGGCCTTCGGAAACACCATATATTTT
CASSIWRAFGNTIYF
>-|TRBV7-9|TRBJ2-3|once
TGTGCCAGCACCCGAGGGGGAGATACGCAGTATTTT
CASTRGGDTQYF
>-|TRBV7-8|TRBJ2-5|-
TGTGCCAGCAGCTTGACCAGGGGGGAAGGAGAGACCCAGTACTTC
CASSLTRGEGETQYF
>-|TRBV6-6|TRBJ2-3|-
TGTGCCAGCAGTTTGGCTAGATCAGATACGCAGTATTTT
CASSLARSDTQYF
>TRBD1|TRBV28|TRBJ1-1|-
TGTGCCAGCAGGTATCCAGGGGGTCAGACTGAAGCTTTCTTT
CASRYPGGQTEAFF
>TRBD2|TRBV2|TRBJ2-3|-
TGTGCCAGCAGTGAGGGACTAGCGGAAACAGATACGCAGTATTTT
CASSEGLAETDTQYF
>TRBD2|TRBV15|TRBJ2-2|-
TGTGCCACCAGCATGCGGGAGGTCCGGGGGGAGCTGTTTTTT
CATSMREVRGELFF